This entry features one T cell receptor (beta chain) sequence. Antigen specificity is unknown. V lost 4 bases to trimming and J lost 5 bases, with 16 bases between them. The CDR3 loop spans 14 amino acids. Germline V gene lookup returns CDR1 SGHRS and CDR2 YFSETQ. This record belongs to a study of T-cell reconstitution after alpha-beta-depleted transplantation in children. Study results and limitations: After transplant, high TCRbeta diversity at day 60 in some patients arose from surviving recipient T cells and thymic progenitors. Several hundred expanded graft clones reportedly gave rise to the alpha-beta T cells present about two months after transplant. By one year post-transplant, T-cell counts and diversity largely arose from T cells that were newly produced.

The authors prepared the TCRbeta library with unique molecular identifiers. MiXCR, applied by TCRdb to the PCR reads, yields one record per CDR3 protein. This sample has roughly 100,000 distinct CDR3 sequences; around 7% occur once, and the top ten carry 16%. The TCR originated in a boy younger than 10 with acute lymphoblastic leukemia, due to receive a stem cell transplant. The rearrangement uses TRBV5-1 and TRBJ2-7, with D uncertain. Source: PBMCs, taken before TCRalphabeta/CD19-depleted stem cell transplant. The CDR3 spells CASSPLSFPNEQYF. The CDR3 DNA reads TGCGCCAGCAGCCCACTTAGTTTTCCGAACGAGCAGTACTTC. Filled out from reference TRBV5-1 and TRBJ2-7, the complete variable domain reads KAGVTQTPRYLIKTRGQQVTLSCSPISGHRSVSWYQQTPGQGLQFLFEYFSETQRNKGNFPGRFSGRQFSNSRSEMNVSTLELGDSALYLCASSPLSFPNEQYFGPGTRLTVT.